These T cell receptor beta chains were read from a single sample in a study of blood T cell repertoires in COVID-19. Method: immunoSEQ multiplex PCR; TCRdb's copy keeps in-frame clones and lacks some. The sample yields some 240,000 clones, 65% to 90% seen once. Material: peripheral blood. Receptor source: a woman in her seventies with COVID-19, enrolled during active disease. Each CDR3 is given with its conserved first and last residue. Fields, in order: D gene, clone size, J gene, V gene, CDR3 DNA, CDR3 protein. D genes are given only for firm matches. The size entry is marked missing in some rows and otherwise reads once, few, many or a size class.

d_call: TRBD2
clone_size: -
j_call: TRBJ2-1
v_call: TRBV7-2
cdr3_nt: TGTGCCAGCAGCTTAGGAGCGGGACTAGCCTACAATGAGCAGTTCTTC
cdr3_aa: CASSLGAGLAYNEQFF

d_call: TRBD1
clone_size: -
j_call: TRBJ1-2
v_call: TRBV7-2
cdr3_nt: TGTGCCAGCAGCATTACAGGGGGCGCGAACTATGGCTACACCTTC
cdr3_aa: CASSITGGANYGYTF

d_call: TRBD1
clone_size: -
j_call: TRBJ2-1
v_call: TRBV11-2
cdr3_nt: TGTGCCAGCAGCTTGGACAGGGGCCCCTACAATGAGCAGTTCTTC
cdr3_aa: CASSLDRGPYNEQFF

d_call: -
clone_size: -
j_call: TRBJ1-2
v_call: TRBV6-5
cdr3_nt: TGTGCCAGCAGCTATTCAAGTTTGTATGGCTACACCTTC
cdr3_aa: CASSYSSLYGYTF

d_call: -
clone_size: few
j_call: TRBJ2-1
v_call: TRBV19
cdr3_nt: TGTGCCAGTAGTATAGATCCCCGCGGAATCAATGAGCAGTTCTTC
cdr3_aa: CASSIDPRGINEQFF

d_call: -
clone_size: once
j_call: TRBJ1-1
v_call: TRBV18
cdr3_nt: TGTGCCAGCTCACCCACAGGGGAAGCTTTCTTT
cdr3_aa: CASSPTGEAFF

d_call: TRBD1
clone_size: -
j_call: TRBJ1-1
v_call: TRBV20-1
cdr3_nt: TGCAGTGCTAGTAAGGGACAGGGCATCATGAACACTGAAGCTTTCTTT
cdr3_aa: CSASKGQGIMNTEAFF

d_call: -
clone_size: -
j_call: TRBJ1-1
v_call: TRBV2
cdr3_nt: TGTGCCAGCAGTGAAGTCGGTAGCGGGACTGAAGCTTTCTTT
cdr3_aa: CASSEVGSGTEAFF

d_call: TRBD1
clone_size: -
j_call: TRBJ1-2
v_call: TRBV7-2
cdr3_nt: TGTGCCAGCACCGAAACCGGGACAGGGTATAGCTATGGCTACACCTTC
cdr3_aa: CASTETGTGYSYGYTF

d_call: -
clone_size: -
j_call: TRBJ2-1
v_call: TRBV16
cdr3_nt: TGTGCCAGCAGCCAATCGGGCAGGGGATGGGACAATGAGCAGTTCTTC
cdr3_aa: CASSQSGRGWDNEQFF

d_call: TRBD1
clone_size: -
j_call: TRBJ1-2
v_call: TRBV30
cdr3_nt: TGTGCCTGGAGACCCAGGGACAGAAACTATGGCTACACCTTC
cdr3_aa: CAWRPRDRNYGYTF

d_call: -
clone_size: -
j_call: TRBJ1-3
v_call: TRBV6-6
cdr3_nt: TGTGCCAGCAGTGGACAGACTGGAAACACCATATATTTT
cdr3_aa: CASSGQTGNTIYF

d_call: -
clone_size: -
j_call: TRBJ2-1
v_call: TRBV30
cdr3_nt: TGTGCCTGGAGTGTGGCCAACAATGAGCAGTTCTTC
cdr3_aa: CAWSVANNEQFF

d_call: TRBD2
clone_size: once
j_call: TRBJ2-3
v_call: TRBV18
cdr3_nt: TGTGCCAGCTCACTACGAACCGGGGGGGATACGCAGTATTTT
cdr3_aa: CASSLRTGGDTQYF

d_call: -
clone_size: once
j_call: TRBJ2-7
v_call: TRBV27
cdr3_nt: TGTGCCAGCAGGAATACAGGGAACTCCTACGAGCAGTACTTC
cdr3_aa: CASRNTGNSYEQYF

d_call: -
clone_size: -
j_call: TRBJ2-2
v_call: TRBV18
cdr3_nt: TGTGCCAGCTCACCACAGAATCGCAGGGTGAACACCGGGGAGCTGTTTTTT
cdr3_aa: CASSPQNRRVNTGELFF

d_call: -
clone_size: -
j_call: TRBJ1-2
v_call: TRBV5-1
cdr3_nt: TGCGCCAGCAGCCGGGGGGAAAATAACTATGGCTACACCTTC
cdr3_aa: CASSRGENNYGYTF

d_call: TRBD1
clone_size: -
j_call: TRBJ1-4
v_call: TRBV5-5
cdr3_nt: TGTGCCAGCAGCGTGACAGGGGAGCCAAATGAAAAACTGTTTTTT
cdr3_aa: CASSVTGEPNEKLFF

d_call: -
clone_size: -
j_call: TRBJ1-5
v_call: TRBV4-1
cdr3_nt: TGCGCCAGCAGCCAAGTTCCGTCCGGGAGTACTCAGCCCCAGCATTTT
cdr3_aa: CASSQVPSGSTQPQHF

d_call: -
clone_size: once
j_call: TRBJ1-5
v_call: TRBV6-2/TRBV6-3
cdr3_nt: TGTGCCAGCAGTTACCTGCAGGGTGGAAGGCCCCAGCATTTT
cdr3_aa: CASSYLQGGRPQHF

d_call: -
clone_size: -
j_call: TRBJ1-2
v_call: TRBV7-2
cdr3_nt: TGTGCCAGCAGCTCAGCGTGGAGTGGCTACACCTTC
cdr3_aa: CASSSAWSGYTF

d_call: -
clone_size: -
j_call: TRBJ1-1
v_call: TRBV2
cdr3_nt: TGTGCCAGCAGTGAGGGGGGGACTGAAGCTTTCTTT
cdr3_aa: CASSEGGTEAFF

d_call: TRBD2
clone_size: -
j_call: TRBJ2-3
v_call: TRBV14
cdr3_nt: TGTGCCAGCAGCCAGAGGTCCGGACTAGGGACAGATACGCAGTATTTT
cdr3_aa: CASSQRSGLGTDTQYF

d_call: -
clone_size: -
j_call: TRBJ2-6
v_call: TRBV28
cdr3_nt: TGTGCCAGCACCCTTGCGGGGACAGCGGGCCTTGGGGCCAACGTCCTGACTTTC
cdr3_aa: CASTLAGTAGLGANVLTF

d_call: TRBD1
clone_size: -
j_call: TRBJ2-1
v_call: TRBV18
cdr3_nt: TGTGCCAGCTCACCAAGACAGGGACGGCACAATGAGCAGTTCTTC
cdr3_aa: CASSPRQGRHNEQFF

d_call: TRBD2
clone_size: -
j_call: TRBJ2-7
v_call: TRBV13
cdr3_nt: TGTGCCAGCAGCTTCTCACCTAGCGGGATCGACGAGCAGTACTTC
cdr3_aa: CASSFSPSGIDEQYF

d_call: TRBD2
clone_size: -
j_call: TRBJ2-1
v_call: TRBV10-3
cdr3_nt: TGTGCCATCAGTGAAAGCGGGGGAGCCTACAATGAGCAGTTCTTC
cdr3_aa: CAISESGGAYNEQFF

d_call: TRBD2
clone_size: -
j_call: TRBJ2-4
v_call: TRBV30
cdr3_nt: TGTGCCTGGAGTGTAAGCGGGAGAGCCAAAAACATTCAGTACTTC
cdr3_aa: CAWSVSGRAKNIQYF

d_call: TRBD1
clone_size: -
j_call: TRBJ1-2
v_call: TRBV9
cdr3_nt: TGTGCCAGCAGCGTAAGTCAGGGGGCAGGTGGCTACACCTTC
cdr3_aa: CASSVSQGAGGYTF

d_call: -
clone_size: -
j_call: TRBJ1-2
v_call: TRBV6-6
cdr3_nt: TGTGCCAGCAGTTCCACGACAGGCTCTAACTATGGCTACACCTTC
cdr3_aa: CASSSTTGSNYGYTF

d_call: -
clone_size: -
j_call: TRBJ2-5
v_call: TRBV6-5
cdr3_nt: TGTGCCAGCAGTTACTCTGAGAAAGAGACCCAGTACTTC
cdr3_aa: CASSYSEKETQYF

d_call: TRBD2
clone_size: -
j_call: TRBJ2-7
v_call: TRBV4-2
cdr3_nt: TGTGCCAGCAGCCAAGATCCCAACCCGGGACTAGCGGGAGAGGGGGTCTACGAGCAGTACTTC
cdr3_aa: CASSQDPNPGLAGEGVYEQYF

d_call: -
clone_size: -
j_call: TRBJ1-2
v_call: TRBV9
cdr3_nt: TGTGCCAGCAGCCCAAGCGGGGGTGGTCATGGCTACACCTTC
cdr3_aa: CASSPSGGGHGYTF

d_call: TRBD1
clone_size: -
j_call: TRBJ2-7
v_call: TRBV7-3
cdr3_nt: TGTGCCAGCAGCCCGACAGGGGGAAGCGAGCAGTACTTC
cdr3_aa: CASSPTGGSEQYF

d_call: TRBD2
clone_size: -
j_call: TRBJ2-1
v_call: TRBV5-1
cdr3_nt: TGCGCCAGCAGTTTCGTAGCGGGAGGGGAGCAGTTCTTC
cdr3_aa: CASSFVAGGEQFF

d_call: -
clone_size: -
j_call: TRBJ1-5
v_call: TRBV4-2
cdr3_nt: TGTGCCAGCAGCCAAGGCGCCTCTAACGGACAACCCCAGCATTTT
cdr3_aa: CASSQGASNGQPQHF

d_call: TRBD2
clone_size: -
j_call: TRBJ2-3
v_call: TRBV7-2
cdr3_nt: TGTGCCAGCAGCTTATCTAGCGGGAGAACGGCAGATACGCAGTATTTT
cdr3_aa: CASSLSSGRTADTQYF

d_call: -
clone_size: -
j_call: TRBJ1-1
v_call: TRBV28
cdr3_nt: TGTGCCAGTTCGAGGGAGAACACTGAAGCTTTCTTT
cdr3_aa: CASSRENTEAFF

d_call: TRBD2
clone_size: -
j_call: TRBJ2-3
v_call: TRBV11-2
cdr3_nt: TGTGCCAGCAGCTTAGGGCCTAGCGGCGGCACAGATACGCAGTATTTT
cdr3_aa: CASSLGPSGGTDTQYF

d_call: -
clone_size: -
j_call: TRBJ1-1
v_call: TRBV5-1
cdr3_nt: TGCGCCAGCAGCTTAGAAGGGAGCGCGTACACTGAAGCTTTCTTT
cdr3_aa: CASSLEGSAYTEAFF

d_call: -
clone_size: -
j_call: TRBJ2-7
v_call: TRBV7-2
cdr3_nt: TGTGCCAGCAGCTTAGAACGGACAGCCTACGAGCAGTACTTC
cdr3_aa: CASSLERTAYEQYF

d_call: TRBD1
clone_size: -
j_call: TRBJ1-2
v_call: TRBV6-2/TRBV6-3
cdr3_nt: TGTGCCAGCAGCGACAGGGGAGATGGCTACACCTTC
cdr3_aa: CASSDRGDGYTF